This TCR beta chain appears in the sequencing data of a study of human T cells and chemical hapten exposure. TCRdb passed the RACE reads through MiXCR, listing each CDR3 protein once. The sample consists of 300,000 to 450,000 distinct CDR3 sequences, more than 4.5% of them appearing once. This clonotype has a handful of counts. The time point denotes: patch test 1, 2 weeks after DPC sensitization. Treatment indicated: therapeutic diphenylcyclopropenone sensitization with weekly scalp DPC. This clonotype originated in a woman aged 50 to 60 with alopecia areata. Some clones in this sample may be carry-over from other donors' samples. Sequenced here: whole blood, sampled in connection with sensitization to the hapten diphenylcyclopropenone (DPC).

The CDR3 DNA is TGCAGTGCTAGACCAGGGGGCGCCTACAATGAGCAGTTCTTC. The encoded protein is CSARPGGAYNEQFF. V is TRBV20-1 and J is TRBJ2-1; 8 bases agree with TRBD1. The CDR3 length is 14 residues. Germline V gene lookup returns CDR1 DFQATT and CDR2 SNEGSKA (reference sequence). J gave up 2 bases and V 2 bases, and 2 bases lay outside the gene matches.